These T cell receptor beta chains were read from a single sample in a study of T cells in Graves' hyperthyroidism and ophthalmopathy. TCRdb processed the multiplex PCR reads anew with MiXCR; each CDR3 protein has one entry. The repertoire holds a few hundred thousand distinct CDR3 sequences, with around 20% as singletons. Input material: blood. The receptors stem from a woman aged 50 to 60 with Graves' hyperthyroidism. CDR3s include the opening cysteine and the closing phenylalanine or tryptophan. D genes are given only for firm matches. Rows give clone size only sometimes, using once, few, many, or a class for an expanded clone.

j_call | v_call | clone_size | d_call | cdr3_aa | cdr3_nt
TRBJ1-1 | TRBV25-1 | - | - | CASSPAGLNTEAFF | TGTGCCAGCAGTCCCGCAGGCTTGAACACTGAAGCTTTCTTT
TRBJ2-2 | TRBV29-1 | - | TRBD1 | CSVEETGFGELFF | TGCAGCGTTGAGGAGACAGGGTTCGGGGAGCTGTTTTTT
TRBJ2-2 | TRBV19 | - | TRBD2 | CASSRIAGGYTGELFF | TGTGCCAGTAGTAGGATAGCGGGAGGTTACACCGGGGAGCTGTTTTTT
TRBJ2-1 | TRBV7-8 | - | TRBD2 | CASSTSGISYNEQFF | TGTGCCAGCAGCACTAGCGGGATTTCCTACAATGAGCAGTTCTTC
TRBJ1-1 | TRBV6-1 | many | - | CASSYGSLLNTEAFF | TGTGCCAGCAGTTATGGCAGCCTTCTGAACACTGAAGCTTTCTTT
TRBJ2-4 | TRBV29-1 | - | - | CSVIQGLAKNIQYF | TGCAGCGTCATACAGGGTCTGGCCAAAAACATTCAGTACTTC
TRBJ1-1 | TRBV5-4 | many | TRBD1 | CASSYTGGLLNTEAFF | TGTGCCAGCAGTTATACAGGGGGGCTGCTGAACACTGAAGCTTTCTTT
TRBJ1-1 | TRBV29-1 | - | TRBD1 | CSVANRGNTEAFF | TGCAGCGTTGCCAACAGGGGTAACACTGAAGCTTTCTTT
TRBJ2-3 | TRBV2 | once | - | CASSEPAIRYTDTQYF | TGTGCCAGCAGTGAGCCAGCGATCCGCTACACAGATACGCAGTATTTT
TRBJ2-3 | TRBV27 | few | TRBD2 | CASSPGGDITDTQYF | TGTGCCAGCAGTCCGGGGGGGGACATCACAGATACGCAGTATTTT
TRBJ2-2 | TRBV24-1 | many | - | CATSLGGSANTGELFF | TGTGCCACCAGCTTGGGGGGCAGCGCGAACACCGGGGAGCTGTTTTTT
TRBJ2-7 | TRBV7-9 | - | TRBD2 | CALTPGREGEQYF | TGTGCGCTTACCCCTGGCCGGGAGGGCGAGCAGTACTTC
TRBJ2-7 | TRBV20-1 | many | TRBD2 | CSARGGYEQYF | TGCAGTGCTAGGGGGGGGTACGAGCAGTACTTC
TRBJ1-2 | TRBV24-1 | many | - | CATSDSSRGGYGYTF | TGTGCCACCAGTGACTCCTCGAGGGGAGGTTATGGCTACACCTTC
TRBJ2-2 | TRBV28 | - | - | CASIPPWSSGELFF | TGTGCCAGCATCCCCCCCTGGAGTTCCGGGGAGCTGTTTTTT
TRBJ2-4 | TRBV20-1 | - | - | CSAAGENIQYF | TGCAGTGCTGCCGGAGAGAACATTCAGTACTTC
TRBJ2-7 | TRBV12-3/TRBV12-4 | - | TRBD1 | CASSFQSSGGLAYEQYF | TGTGCCAGCAGTTTCCAATCATCAGGGGGCCTGGCTTACGAGCAGTACTTC
TRBJ1-3 | TRBV12-3/TRBV12-4 | few | - | CASSETGGGLGTIYF | TGTGCCAGCAGTGAGACAGGAGGCGGGTTGGGGACCATATATTTT
TRBJ2-5 | TRBV5-1 | - | TRBD2 | CASSLGGLVETQYF | TGCGCCAGCAGCTTGGGGGGACTAGTAGAGACCCAGTACTTC
TRBJ2-5 | TRBV7-9 | - | - | CASSLGTRDVYQYF | TGTGCCAGCAGCTTAGGCACTAGAGACGTATATCAGTACTTC
TRBJ1-3 | TRBV6-1 | many | TRBD1 | CASNRGQGNTIYF | TGTGCCAGCAACAGGGGGCAAGGAAACACCATATATTTT
TRBJ1-1 | TRBV3-1 | many | TRBD1 | CASSRHRGRSTEAFF | TGTGCCAGCAGCCGCCACAGGGGGCGAAGCACTGAAGCTTTCTTT
TRBJ1-2 | TRBV12-3/TRBV12-4 | - | - | CASSLAPGPNYGYTF | TGTGCCAGCAGTTTAGCGCCAGGGCCCAACTATGGCTACACCTTC
TRBJ2-2 | TRBV7-8 | many | TRBD2 | CASSRSGMNTGELFF | TGTGCCAGCAGCCGTAGCGGGATGAACACCGGGGAGCTGTTTTTT
TRBJ2-3 | TRBV7-8 | many | - | CASSSIGGADTQYF | TGTGCCAGCAGCTCCATTGGGGGGGCGGATACGCAGTATTTT
TRBJ2-7 | TRBV11-2 | - | TRBD1 | CASSNTLTTGGGYEQYF | TGCGCCAGCAGCAACACCCTCACCACAGGGGGCGGGTACGAGCAGTACTTC
TRBJ2-1 | TRBV4-1 | - | - | CASSQGLAGYNEQFF | TGCGCCAGCAGCCAAGGGCTAGCCGGTTACAATGAGCAGTTCTTC
TRBJ2-2 | TRBV18 | many | - | CASSPLTGELFF | TGTGCCAGCTCACCATTGACCGGGGAGCTGTTTTTT
TRBJ1-5 | TRBV28 | many | - | CASATGNQPQHF | TGTGCCAGCGCAACAGGGAACCAGCCCCAGCATTTT
TRBJ2-5 | TRBV7-3 | many | - | CASSPQGRFGGETQYF | TGTGCCAGCAGCCCTCAGGGACGTTTTGGGGGGGAGACCCAGTACTTC
TRBJ2-7 | TRBV7-9 | many | TRBD1 | CASSLAGGTGSYEQYF | TGTGCCAGCAGCTTAGCCGGAGGGACAGGCTCCTACGAGCAGTACTTC
TRBJ2-3 | TRBV7-7 | many | - | CASSLSAQGTQYF | TGTGCTAGCAGCTTATCCGCCCAGGGTACGCAGTATTTT
TRBJ1-2 | TRBV28 | few | TRBD1 | CASTVDRVFGYTF | TGTGCCAGCACCGTCGACAGGGTTTTTGGCTACACCTTC
TRBJ1-5 | TRBV30 | many | - | CAWDRGRGGNQPQHF | TGTGCCTGGGACCGGGGAAGGGGCGGCAATCAGCCCCAGCATTTT
TRBJ2-1 | TRBV5-1 | many | TRBD2 | CASTAWREGGEQFF | TGCGCCAGCACCGCGTGGAGGGAGGGCGGCGAGCAGTTCTTC
TRBJ2-1 | TRBV12-3/TRBV12-4 | many | TRBD2 | CASTLAGGSNEQFF | TGTGCCAGCACGCTAGCGGGAGGTTCCAATGAGCAGTTCTTC
TRBJ2-3 | TRBV18 | - | TRBD2 | CASSPSSGRPPTDTQYF | TGTGCCAGCTCACCATCTAGCGGGAGGCCCCCCACAGATACGCAGTATTTT
TRBJ2-5 | TRBV30 | many | - | CAWSGQETQYF | TGTGCCTGGAGTGGCCAAGAGACCCAGTACTTC
TRBJ2-7 | TRBV20-1 | - | - | CSARDPVAGSYEQYF | TGCAGTGCTAGAGACCCGGTCGCGGGCTCCTACGAGCAGTACTTC
TRBJ2-7 | TRBV5-1 | - | TRBD1 | CASSLEGRGHEQYF | TGCGCCAGCAGCTTGGAAGGCAGGGGGCACGAGCAGTACTTC
TRBJ2-5 | TRBV10-2 | few | - | CASSEPLGYQETQYF | TGCGCCAGCAGTGAGCCCTTGGGGTACCAAGAGACCCAGTACTTC
TRBJ2-7 | TRBV28 | many | - | CASSFRAYEQYF | TGTGCCAGCAGTTTCCGAGCCTACGAGCAGTACTTC
TRBJ1-5 | TRBV6-5 | many | - | CASSYSATEGQPQHF | TGTGCCAGCAGTTACTCGGCGACGGAGGGTCAGCCCCAGCATTTT
TRBJ1-2 | TRBV15 | many | - | CATSRDRNYNYGYTF | TGTGCCACCAGCAGAGATCGGAACTATAACTATGGCTACACCTTC
TRBJ1-2 | TRBV4-2 | once | TRBD1 | CASSQDHQGAIYGYTF | TGTGCCAGCAGCCAAGATCACCAGGGGGCAATCTATGGCTACACCTTC
TRBJ1-4 | TRBV20-1 | - | TRBD1 | CSARDVQGAPEKLFF | TGCAGTGCTAGAGATGTCCAGGGGGCGCCTGAAAAACTGTTTTTT
TRBJ2-1 | TRBV6-2/TRBV6-3 | - | TRBD2 | CASSYPGLAGRDEQFF | TGTGCCAGCAGTTACCCTGGACTAGCGGGAAGGGATGAGCAGTTCTTC
TRBJ2-1 | TRBV20-1 | few | TRBD2 | CSARALQTPAGASYNEQFF | TGCAGTGCTAGAGCCCTACAAACCCCGGCGGGAGCCTCCTACAATGAGCAGTTCTTC
TRBJ2-7 | TRBV6-2/TRBV6-3 | - | - | CASSRRGGPYEQYF | TGTGCCAGCAGTAGGAGGGGGGGCCCCTACGAGCAGTACTTC
TRBJ2-1 | TRBV19 | few | - | CASEGGRSYNEQFF | TGTGCCAGTGAGGGCGGTCGATCCTACAATGAGCAGTTCTTC
TRBJ1-4 | TRBV11-3 | many | - | CASSLEPSFSLGATNEKLFF | TGTGCCAGCAGCTTAGAGCCCTCGTTTAGTCTCGGGGCAACTAATGAAAAACTGTTTTTT
TRBJ2-7 | TRBV7-9 | many | TRBD2 | CASSLSLAGGHEQYF | TGTGCCAGCAGCTTAAGCCTAGCGGGAGGCCACGAGCAGTACTTC
TRBJ2-2 | TRBV6-1 | many | - | CASSGDTVGKRELFF | TGTGCCAGCAGTGGGGACACGGTGGGTAAGCGGGAGCTGTTTTTT
TRBJ2-7 | TRBV5-8 | - | TRBD2 | CASSSGTSGYYEQYF | TGTGCCAGCAGCTCCGGGACTAGCGGCTACTACGAGCAGTACTTC